This T cell receptor (beta chain) was recorded in a study of neoadjuvant anti-PD-1 for oral cavity cancer. Study as a whole: Around day 43, patients without progression received a fourth nivolumab dose before surgery.

The assay was immunoSEQ multiplex PCR, and TCRdb's table has in-frame clones only and misses some. The repertoire holds 60,000 to 75,000 clones, with roughly three quarters as singletons. The junction had 5 bases not matched to a gene; V was cut back by 6 bases and J by 8 bases. Germline lookup yields CDR1 MRHNA and CDR2 SNTAGT. This CDR3 has 12 residues. This clone was counted a single time. The TCR comes from a person aged 35 to 85 with oral cavity squamous cell carcinoma. The genes are TRBV6-4 and TRBJ1-2, with 8 bases that match TRBD1. Sequencing used PBMCs, obtained before nivolumab (anti-PD-1) treatment. CDR3 bases: TGTGCCAGCAGCTCCACAGGGGGAGGCTACACCTTC. Translating gives CASSSTGGGYTF.